A selection of T cell receptor beta chains follows, all from one sample in a study of T cells in Graves' hyperthyroidism and ophthalmopathy. TCRdb redid the calling of the multiplex PCR reads with MiXCR, one entry per CDR3 protein. Here the sample spans roughly 500,000 distinct CDR3 sequences, about 15% being singletons. Sequenced material: blood. Receptors were obtained from a woman in her thirties with Graves' ophthalmopathy. Both conserved end residues are part of each CDR3. A D gene is named only where the DNA matches it firmly. The size of a clone is reported for some rows only, either as once, few or many, or as a class for expanded clones.

v_call	clone_size	cdr3_length	j_call	d_call	cdr3_aa	cdr3_nt
TRBV15	many	13	TRBJ2-5	.	CATSRDKTETQYF	TGTGCCACCAGCAGAGATAAAACGGAGACCCAGTACTTC
TRBV30	.	15	TRBJ2-1	.	CAWGGLPPAYNEQFF	TGTGCCTGGGGGGGGCTACCGCCCGCGTACAATGAGCAGTTCTTC
TRBV28	many	15	TRBJ2-5	TRBD2	CASSLILAGEETQYF	TGTGCCAGCAGTTTAATTCTAGCGGGAGAAGAGACCCAGTACTTC
TRBV10-3	many	14	TRBJ2-7	.	CAISEGASTYEQYF	TGTGCCATCAGTGAAGGGGCCAGTACCTACGAGCAGTACTTC
TRBV5-8	.	17	TRBJ2-1	TRBD2	CASSLMTSGSNNGEQFF	TGTGCCAGCAGCCTAATGACTAGCGGGAGTAATAATGGTGAGCAGTTCTTC
TRBV2	few	15	TRBJ1-5	.	CAISFGTEHNQPQHF	TGTGCCATCAGCTTTGGGACGGAACACAATCAGCCCCAGCATTTT
TRBV12-3/TRBV12-4	many	13	TRBJ2-4	.	CASSLMPKNIQYF	TGTGCCAGCAGCCTCATGCCCAAAAACATTCAGTACTTC
TRBV28	few	15	TRBJ1-3	.	CASSYGTVSGNTIYF	TGTGCCAGCAGCTATGGGACGGTCTCTGGAAACACCATATATTTT
TRBV20-1	.	14	TRBJ2-7	TRBD2	CSAPPAGRGNEQYF	TGCAGTGCTCCCCCCGCGGGGAGGGGAAACGAGCAGTACTTC
TRBV19	once	13	TRBJ1-2	.	CASSTLLLGGYTF	TGTGCCAGTAGTACACTGCTTTTGGGGGGCTACACCTTC
TRBV20-1	many	11	TRBJ2-1	.	CSARVGTKQFF	TGCAGTGCTAGAGTGGGCACCAAGCAGTTCTTC
TRBV3-1	.	14	TRBJ2-7	TRBD1	CASSQGTGYYEQYF	TGTGCCAGCAGCCAAGGGACAGGGTACTACGAGCAGTACTTC
TRBV20-1	many	14	TRBJ2-3	TRBD2	CSARFSGRADTQYF	TGCAGTGCTAGGTTTAGCGGGAGGGCAGATACGCAGTATTTT
TRBV20-1	few	12	TRBJ1-1	.	CSATRQNTEAFF	TGCAGTGCTACCCGACAGAACACTGAAGCTTTCTTT
TRBV20-1	.	15	TRBJ2-5	.	CSAIGWKAGQETQYF	TGCAGTGCTATCGGTTGGAAGGCGGGCCAAGAGACCCAGTACTTC
TRBV28	many	16	TRBJ1-2	.	CASTPTPQSGLIGYTF	TGTGCCAGCACCCCTACCCCCCAGTCTGGGTTGATCGGCTACACCTTC
TRBV4-3	.	15	TRBJ2-3	.	CASSQEGQEGDTQYF	TGCGCCAGCAGCCAAGAAGGTCAGGAGGGAGATACGCAGTATTTT
TRBV19	.	14	TRBJ1-1	.	CASRSTQGNTEAFF	TGTGCCAGTAGAAGTACACAGGGGAACACTGAAGCTTTCTTT
TRBV7-2	few	15	TRBJ2-6	.	CASSPFRSGANVLTF	TGTGCCAGCAGCCCCTTTCGCTCTGGGGCCAACGTCCTGACTTTC
TRBV28	many	12	TRBJ2-7	.	CASSLSFDEQYF	TGTGCCAGCAGTCTCTCGTTCGACGAGCAGTACTTC
TRBV7-8	many	15	TRBJ2-1	TRBD2	CASSFQLAVYNEQFF	TGTGCCAGCAGCTTTCAACTAGCGGTTTACAATGAGCAGTTCTTC
TRBV2	many	15	TRBJ1-1	.	CASSGLQGLGTEAFF	TGTGCCAGCAGCGGTCTACAGGGTTTGGGCACTGAAGCTTTCTTT
TRBV5-6	many	13	TRBJ1-4	.	CASSLVGAEKLFF	TGTGCCAGCAGCTTGGTAGGGGCCGAAAAACTGTTTTTT
TRBV24-1	many	13	TRBJ2-1	TRBD2	CATSDSLADEQFF	TGTGCCACCAGTGATTCGCTAGCGGATGAGCAGTTCTTC
TRBV5-6	.	13	TRBJ2-2	.	CASMGLGSGELFF	TGTGCCAGCATGGGGCTAGGGTCCGGGGAGCTGTTTTTT
TRBV28	many	13	TRBJ2-7	.	CASSSGRSHEQYF	TGTGCCAGCAGTAGCGGGCGATCCCACGAGCAGTACTTC
TRBV18	.	14	TRBJ2-7	.	CASSREAKDYEQYF	TGTGCCAGCTCACGGGAAGCCAAAGACTACGAGCAGTACTTC
TRBV28	few	16	TRBJ2-7	TRBD2	CASSLWTSGRAYEQYF	TGTGCCAGCAGTTTATGGACTAGCGGGAGGGCCTACGAGCAGTACTTC
TRBV7-2	.	17	TRBJ2-1	.	CASSSSPSQRAYNEQFF	TGTGCCAGCAGCTCCTCACCTAGCCAGCGGGCTTACAATGAGCAGTTCTTC
TRBV7-9	few	15	TRBJ2-7	TRBD1	CASSLAESTGARQYF	TGTGCCAGCAGCTTAGCAGAATCGACAGGGGCCCGGCAGTACTTC
TRBV11-3	.	16	TRBJ2-3	TRBD2	CASSQVAGGRTDTQYF	TGTGCCAGCAGCCAAGTAGCGGGAGGGCGCACAGATACGCAGTATTTT
TRBV7-2	many	15	TRBJ2-7	TRBD2	CASSSHLAGAYEQYF	TGTGCCAGCAGCTCACATCTAGCGGGAGCCTACGAGCAGTACTTC
TRBV28	many	16	TRBJ2-7	TRBD1	CASSFQAHRGFHEQYF	TGTGCCAGCAGTTTTCAAGCCCACAGGGGTTTCCACGAGCAGTACTTC
TRBV28	few	15	TRBJ1-5	.	CASSHHQSGNQPQHF	TGTGCCAGCAGTCATCATCAATCGGGCAATCAGCCCCAGCATTTT
TRBV4-2	.	17	TRBJ2-2	TRBD1	CASSQDLGDRVTGELFF	TGTGCCAGCAGCCAAGATCTGGGAGACAGGGTTACGGGGGAGCTGTTTTTT
TRBV10-3	few	14	TRBJ1-6	TRBD1	CAISDGTGRSPLHF	TGTGCCATCAGTGATGGGACAGGGCGTTCACCCCTCCACTTT
TRBV30	few	10	TRBJ2-2	.	CAWSARELFF	TGTGCCTGGAGTGCAAGGGAGCTGTTTTTT